One TCR beta chain is described in this entry. This clone was counted once. This clone's antigen is unknown. Per-base qualities were not stored, and no clone one base away is much larger. The donors were healthy, HIV-negative adults who had no recently reported acute infections or vaccinations. Every donor was a Caucasian adult living in Nashville, Tennessee, USA. CD4+ T cells were enriched by magnetic negative selection; naive cells were then positively selected on CD45RA, and the negative fraction formed the memory subset. Blood was obtained by leukapheresis, after which PBMCs were separated by Ficoll-Histopaque density gradient centrifugation and cryopreserved in liquid nitrogen vapor phase. Purity and quantity of every magnetically sorted T cell population were checked by analytical flow cytometry. Genomic DNA was isolated from each sorted fraction and quantified by UV absorbance on a Nanodrop 2000c.

V loses 4 bases at its end and J loses 5 bases; junction bases beyond the gene matches: 9. There are 16 amino acids in the CDR3, from cysteine to phenylalanine inclusive. Here the CDR3 DNA is all that survives: 48 bases in frame from base 1. Via the germline V gene, CDR1 is SGHNT and CDR2 YENEEA. These data originate in a study of shared clonotypes between healthy human individuals (dated by TCRdb to 2020 to 2021). Notes on the research overall: The cohort included a few men and a couple of women between 18 and 49 years of age. For each donor, three plates each were used for CD4 naive and CD4 memory, two plates were used for CD8 naive, and one plate was used for CD8 memory. Blood TCR repertoires of 5 or 6 healthy adults were deeply sequenced to estimate repertoire size and the extent of clonotype sharing between individuals. To increase sequencing depth and limit assay-specific biases, TCR repertoire library preparation and sequencing were carried out by different laboratories using diverse techniques. Between about 0.85 and 8.9 billion PBMCs per donor were obtained by leukapheresis.

Using the deep immunoSEQ assay, multiplex PCR amplified TCR CDR3 regions from genomic DNA. Genomic DNA extracted from each cell subset was distributed evenly over all wells of several immunoSEQ 96-well plates, and each plate served as one replicate. For sorted subsets, approximately 190 ng of genomic DNA, equivalent to roughly 33,000 T cell genomes, went into each replicate PCR. Purified libraries were quantified with a Qubit 3.0 fluorometer, sized on a Bioanalyzer 2100, and re-quantified with the KAPA Library Quantification kit. Every immunoSEQ 96-well plate was sequenced on a dedicated single-read 150-cycle Illumina NextSeq 550 flow cell. The published analysis was carried out like this. Because only junctional sequences without quality scores were contained in the immunoSEQ output, filtering matching that applied to full-length reads could not be performed. Sequences were annotated with PyIR, a Python wrapper for IgBLAST v1.9, using IMGT germline references to assign V/J genes and CDR3. Reads with weak V/J assignments (E-value above 1e-6), missing CDR3, stop codons, out-of-frame junctions, or ambiguous translated residues were removed. V3J clonotypes were defined by identical inferred V gene, J gene, and CDR3 amino acid sequence. Percentage overlap between repertoires was calculated by dividing the number of shared unique clonotypes by the size of the smaller repertoire. Repertoire richness was assessed with RTK rarefaction, the Chao1 estimator, and Recon v2.1 estimates of unobserved clonotypes. Generation probabilities were computed with OLGA for all TCRbeta clonotypes obtained by the gDNA method from four donors. Not all clones reach the TCRdb copy of this immuneACCESS table, which keeps in-frame sequences only. Checked studies attribute under half of the gap to unresolved V genes and leave the rest unexplained. For V, J and clone size, that table is used; D and trimming come from the DNA. In this sample the table shows fewer than 850,000 clones, approximately 75% of which occur a single time. The top ten clones comprise under 2% of the sample.

Beyond this particular receptor, the publication reports: Compared with non-shared clonotypes, clonotypes shared by all four sorted-subset donors had higher generation probabilities. Pairwise subsampling led to the expectation that sequencing depth would affect the degree of clonotype sharing among donors. Only blood was sampled, and tissue TCR repertoires likely differ from those in blood. Because the study included only a small number of donors, the genetic and exposure-history diversity represented was limited. Estimated clonotype richness was generally larger for naive than for memory subsets. Rarefaction of sorted-subset datasets indicated incomplete sequencing despite the large sequencing depth. About 5% of naive CD4, around 4% of naive CD8, 2.3% of memory CD4, and about 0.4% of memory CD8 clonotypes were shared across a few donors.

The sequence joins TRBV11-3 to TRBJ2-1; 9 bases in between match TRBD2. This TCR came from a woman aged 30 to 39 in good health. Sequencing was carried out using memory CD4+ T cells sorted from blood. What this sample's cell subset or site label stands for: CD45RA-negative fraction. CDR3 loop: CASSWGAGLADNEQFF. The nucleotide sequence reads as follows: TGTGCCAGCAGCTGGGGGGCGGGACTAGCAGACAATGAGCAGTTCTTC. The CDR3, completed at both ends by the reference TRBV11-3 and TRBJ2-1 genes, gives the full variable domain EAGVVQSPRYKIIEKKQPVAFWCNPISGHNTLYWYLQNLGQGPELLIRYENEEAVDDSQLPKDRFSAERLKGVDSTLKIQPAELGDSAVYLCASSWGAGLADNEQFFGPGTRLTVL.